The 16 T cell receptor beta chains in this list originate from one sample, sequenced in a study of cytomegalovirus exposure and HLA in healthy donors. Sequenced by immunoSEQ multiplex PCR; TCRdb stores in-frame clones only, minus some. The repertoire has some 68,000 clones, about 94% of them found once; the top ten carry approximately 1.5%. Sequencing was done on a sample of PBMCs. Receptor source: a young man in good health and CMV-seropositive.

This sequence joins TRBV6-5 and TRBJ2-3; no firm D call. This CDR3 comprises 15 residues. V was shortened by 4 bases and J by 0 bases, with 11 bases between the two germline ends. Germline V gene lookup returns CDR1 MNHEY and CDR2 SVGAGI. The CDR3 region has the DNA TGTGCCAGCAGTTTCCGGTTACCTAGCACAGATACGCAGTATTTT. Its protein product is CASSFRLPSTDTQYF.

The chain has TRBV28 and TRBJ1-4; D is unresolved. Deletions cut 2 bases from V and 8 bases from J, with 18 bases between. Germline-derived CDR1 and CDR2 are MDHEN and SYDVKM. CDR3 length equals 16 residues. The CDR3 DNA follows: TGTGCCAGCAGTTTAAAAGGACCGGGGTTTTCGGAAAAACTGTTTTTT. Its translation is CASSLKGPGFSEKLFF.

The rearrangement joins TRBV2 to TRBJ2-2; TRBD1 is a possible D gene (5 bases). Trimming took 7 bases from V and 2 from J, leaving 11 bases between them. This CDR3 is 14 amino acids long. The germline V gene has CDR1 SNHLY and CDR2 FYNNEI. The CDR3 coding sequence is TGTGCCAGCATGGGCAGGGTAAACACCGGGGAGCTGTTTTTT. As protein: CASMGRVNTGELFF.

The V and J genes are TRBV5-6 and TRBJ2-5; tentatively, D is TRBD1 (6 bases). In germline, CDR1 is SGHDT, CDR2 YYEEEE. V was cut by 1 base and J by 4 bases, with 11 bases left in between. This CDR3 has 14 amino acids. CDR3 DNA sequence: TGTGCCAGCAGCTTGACAGGGCGTCGAGAGACCCAGTACTTC. It translates to CASSLTGRRETQYF. The full variable domain, completed using reference TRBV5-6 and TRBJ2-5, is DAGVTQSPTHLIKTRGQQVTLRCSPKSGHDTVSWYQQALGQGPQFIFQYYEEEERQRGNFPDRFSGHQFPNYSSELNVNALLLGDSALYLCASSLTGRRETQYFGPGTRLLVL.

V is TRBV11-2 and J is TRBJ2-3, with TRBD2 matching 13 bases. Trimming took 3 bases from V and 5 from J; bases not matched to a gene: 5. Germline V gives CDR1 SGHAT, CDR2 FQNNGV. The CDR3 totals 16 residues. CDR3 bases: TGTGCCAGCAGCTTTACTAGCGGGGGGGCTCGAGATACGCAGTATTTT. This translates into CASSFTSGGARDTQYF.

The chain combines TRBV9 with TRBJ2-1, with a tentative D call TRBD2 (6 bases). Germline CDR1 is SGDLS and CDR2 is YYNGEE. Trimming cost V 0 bases and J 4 bases, with 8 bases left between them. CDR3 length: 14 amino acids. The CDR3 region is CASSVDSGYNEQFF. The CDR3 coding sequence is TGTGCCAGCAGCGTAGATAGCGGTTACAATGAGCAGTTCTTC.

The genes are TRBV28 and TRBJ2-1; 11 bases are shared with TRBD2. With 3 bases clipped from V and 7 bases from J, the junction kept 8 bases outside the gene matches. Germline lookup yields CDR1 MDHEN and CDR2 SYDVKM. The CDR3 loop spans 16 amino acids. Here the CDR3 reads CASSFFLAGGKNEQFF. CDR3 nucleotides: TGTGCCAGCAGTTTCTTCCTAGCGGGAGGAAAAAATGAGCAGTTCTTC.

The chain recombines TRBV13 with TRBJ2-1; 8 nucleotides line up with TRBD1. The J segment lost 10 bases and the V segment lost 10 bases, leaving 15 bases of the junction unmatched. Germline V gene sequence: CDR1 PRHDT, CDR2 FYEKMQ (reference sequence). The CDR3 covers 14 residues. CDR3 sequence (DNA): TGTGCCACCCCGAGGGGACAGGCCTCCCTAGAGCAGTTCTTC. Amino acids: CATPRGQASLEQFF.

On this clone: The same CDR3 is also encoded by other DNA sequences in this sample. This sequence joins TRBV18 and TRBJ2-5; maybe TRBD1 (5 bases). The CDR3 length is 13 residues. The germline gives CDR1 KGHSH, CDR2 LQKENI. Trimming stripped 3 bases from V and 1 base from J, with 6 bases between. CDR3 sequence (DNA): TGTGCCAGCTCACCGACAGTCCAAGAGACCCAGTACTTC. It codes for CASSPTVQETQYF.

V is TRBV4-1 and J is TRBJ1-5; TRBD1 aligns across 9 bases. The germline gives CDR1 MGHRA, CDR2 YSYEKL. The length of the CDR3 is 17 residues. Trimming cost V 2 bases and J 11 bases; bases outside gene matches: 16. In DNA form, the CDR3 reads TGCGCCAGCAGCCAAACGGCCGGGACAGGGCCCCAGAGAGCCCAGCATTTT. It codes for CASSQTAGTGPQRAQHF.

The V gene is TRBV19, the J gene TRBJ2-7, with 7 bases that match TRBD1. Losses at the gene ends were 5 bases for V and 3 bases for J; bases not matched to a gene: 10. Germline assignment: CDR1 LNHDA and CDR2 SQIVND (reference sequence). The CDR3 covers 15 residues. CDR3 nucleotide sequence: TGTGCCAGTAGTGACCCGGGACAGACAGGCTACGAGCAGTACTTC. Its translation is CASSDPGQTGYEQYF.

The gene calls are TRBV7-8 and TRBJ2-7; possibly TRBD2 for D (5 bases). CDR3 length: 14 residues. Germline CDR1 is SGHVS and CDR2 is FQNEAQ. Trimming took off 1 base at V and 5 bases at J, with 12 bases between the two ends. CDR3 in amino acids: CASSLEVVLDEQYF. DNA of the CDR3: TGTGCCAGCAGCTTAGAGGTCGTACTAGACGAGCAGTACTTC.

As to this clone: Other DNA sequences of this sample code for an identical CDR3. The chain uses TRBV11-3 and TRBJ2-3; D unclear. Trimming shortened V by 2 bases and J by 0 bases, and 6 bases separated the two germline ends. This CDR3 has 14 amino acids. Germline assignment: CDR1 SGHNT and CDR2 YENEEA. The CDR3, as DNA: TGTGCCAGCAGCTTATCCGGTAGCACAGATACGCAGTATTTT. Its translation: CASSLSGSTDTQYF.

DNA for the CDR3: TGTGCCAGCAGCCCTGACCGGGACACCACTTATCAGCCCCAGCATTTT. Translating it yields CASSPDRDTTYQPQHF. The chain joins TRBV7-8 to TRBJ1-5; a possible D gene is TRBD1 (6 bases). Trimming removed 5 bases at V and 5 bases at J, with 19 bases between. Germline V lookup: CDR1 SGHVS, CDR2 FQNEAQ. The CDR3 sequence is 16 residues long.

The chain joins TRBV30 to TRBJ1-2; D is undetermined. Germline lookup yields CDR1 GTSNPN and CDR2 SVGIG (reference sequence). This CDR3 is 16 amino acids long. The V end was cut by 4 bases, the J end by 0 bases, with 18 bases between. CDR3 coding DNA: TGTGCCTGGAAAACGCCCGGGAAGCGATCTAACTATGGCTACACCTTC. It codes for CAWKTPGKRSNYGYTF. The full variable domain, its missing parts supplied by reference TRBV30 and TRBJ1-2, is SQTIHQWPATLVQPVGSPLSLECTVEGTSNPNLYWYRQAAGRGLQLLFYSVGIGQISSEVPQNLSASRPQDRQFILSSKKLLLSDSGFYLCAWKTPGKRSNYGYTFGSGTRLTVV.

This clone has a handful of counts. The chain recombines TRBV4-2 with TRBJ2-7; TRBD2 matches at 7 bases. V lost 0 bases, J lost 5 bases, and 7 bases stayed unmatched. The germline gives CDR1 LGHNA, CDR2 YNFKEQ. The CDR3 covers 15 residues. CDR3 sequence reads: CASSQEGGSRDEQYF. The CDR3 DNA is TGTGCCAGCAGCCAAGAGGGAGGGTCCCGGGACGAGCAGTACTTC.